This T cell receptor beta chain was obtained from a study of human T cells and chemical hapten exposure. In the original analysis: Samples contained a median of 95,638 TCRs, with a range of about 23,224 to 750,000. TCRdb analysed the RACE reads with MiXCR anew, one entry per CDR3 protein. What appears here as the V and J calls and clone size reflects TCRdb's work, not the paper's. The sample has about 68,000 distinct CDR3 sequences, 10% to 11% seen once. The junction had 8 bases not matched to a gene; V was cut back by 7 bases and J by 0 bases. The V gene's germline CDR1 is MNHEY and CDR2 SVGEGT. CDR3 length: 16 amino acids. Time point indicated: pre-sensitization, week 0. Described treatment: therapeutic diphenylcyclopropenone sensitization with weekly scalp DPC.

The chain is built from TRBV6-2 or TRBV6-3 and TRBJ1-1, with 10 bases that match TRBD1. Sample: whole blood, taken in connection with sensitization to the hapten diphenylcyclopropenone (DPC). The receptor comes from a woman aged 45 to 65 with alopecia areata. Some clones in this sample may be carry-over from other donors' samples. CDR3 in DNA: TGTGCCAGCAAGAGTGGGACAGGGGTGCTGAACACTGAAGCTTTCTTT. Its protein product is CASKSGTGVLNTEAFF.